This T cell receptor (beta chain) emerged from a study of control samples from healthy donors and cancer patients. Losses at the gene ends were 0 bases for V and 8 bases for J; bases not matched to a gene: 3. CDR1 SGDLS and CDR2 YYNGEE come from the germline V gene. This CDR3 has 13 amino acids. Profiled with immunoSEQ multiplex PCR; TCRdb holds only in-frame clones, not every one. The sample includes under 200,000 clones. The TCR originated in a woman in her thirties in good health. The V and J genes are TRBV9 and TRBJ1-2, with 8 bases fitting TRBD1. The sequencing sample was made of blood. The chain's CDR3 is CASSVGTGLGYTF. Written as DNA, the CDR3 is TGTGCCAGCAGCGTAGGGACAGGGCTCGGCTACACCTTC.